The rows below give T cell receptor beta chains drawn from one sample of a study of blood T cell repertoires in COVID-19. The repertoire was sequenced with immunoSEQ multiplex PCR; TCRdb's copy has only in-frame clones and lacks some. The sample lists about 480,000 clones; roughly 88% were seen once. Sequenced input: PBMCs or T cells enriched from blood (not recorded which). The receptors derive from a woman in her thirties or forties who had recovered from COVID-19. The CDR3 runs from the conserved cysteine through the conserved F or W. A D gene is named only where the DNA matches it firmly. Not every row has a clone size; where given, it reads once, few, many or a size class.

J	V	size	D	CDR3	DNA
TRBJ1-1	TRBV7-2	.	.	CASSLVYREGTEAFF	TGTGCCAGCAGCTTAGTGTACAGGGAGGGCACTGAAGCTTTCTTT
TRBJ2-7	TRBV19	.	.	CASSIFYEGGYEQYF	TGTGCCAGTAGTATATTCTATGAGGGAGGCTACGAGCAGTACTTC
TRBJ2-7	TRBV5-8	.	.	CASSSVFGTYKSYEQYF	TGTGCCAGCAGTAGTGTCTTTGGGACTTATAAGTCCTACGAGCAGTACTTC
TRBJ1-1	TRBV29-1	.	TRBD1	CSVEGSGQAFGGAFF	TGCAGCGTTGAGGGTTCGGGACAGGCCTTCGGGGGAGCTTTCTTT
TRBJ1-2	TRBV4-1	.	.	CASSQAVALRLTGFGYTF	TGCGCCAGCAGCCAAGCGGTTGCGCTGCGGCTAACAGGGTTTGGCTACACCTTC
TRBJ2-1	TRBV3-1/TRBV3-2	.	TRBD2	CASSRRTSGSDEQFF	TGTGCCAGCAGCCGCCGGACTAGCGGGTCCGATGAGCAGTTCTTC
TRBJ2-1	TRBV11-3	.	.	CASSLAYSSYNEQFF	TGTGCCAGCAGCTTAGCCTATAGCTCCTACAATGAGCAGTTCTTC
TRBJ2-5	TRBV10-1	.	TRBD1	CASSEDRVQETQYF	TGCGCCAGCAGCGAGGACAGGGTCCAAGAGACCCAGTACTTC
TRBJ2-1	TRBV5-1	.	TRBD2	CASSLAMGEGQGEQFF	TGCGCCAGCAGCTTGGCCATGGGGGAGGGCCAAGGTGAGCAGTTCTTC
TRBJ1-5	TRBV18	.	TRBD1	CASSLGQAHNQPQHF	TGTGCCAGCTCACTTGGACAGGCGCACAATCAGCCCCAGCATTTT
TRBJ2-5	TRBV2	.	TRBD2	CASAELPSGISETQYF	TGTGCCAGCGCAGAATTACCTAGCGGGATATCGGAGACCCAGTACTTC
TRBJ1-2	TRBV27	.	.	CASSSPSNYGYTF	TGTGCCAGCAGTTCCCCATCAAACTATGGCTACACCTTC
TRBJ2-1	TRBV12-3/TRBV12-4	.	.	CASSFLASGEQFF	TGTGCCAGCAGTTTCTTAGCCTCCGGTGAGCAGTTCTTC
TRBJ2-3	TRBV27	.	.	CASIIRHGVTDTQYF	TGTGCCAGCATTATCCGCCACGGGGTCACAGATACGCAGTATTTT
TRBJ1-1	TRBV19	.	TRBD1	CASSPAQGAGTEAFF	TGTGCCAGTAGTCCTGCGCAGGGGGCAGGGACTGAAGCTTTCTTT
TRBJ2-3	TRBV5-1	.	.	CASSLEVALPGDTQYF	TGCGCCAGCAGCTTGGAAGTAGCGCTCCCCGGGGATACGCAGTATTTT
TRBJ1-2	TRBV7-2	once	TRBD1	CASSLVVWGTGKIYGYTF	TGTGCCAGCAGCTTAGTAGTGTGGGGGACAGGGAAGATCTATGGCTACACCTTC
TRBJ1-5	TRBV19	.	TRBD1	CASSIQDRGGDQPQHF	TGTGCCAGTAGTATCCAGGACAGGGGTGGTGATCAGCCCCAGCATTTT
TRBJ2-7	TRBV6-5	few	TRBD2	CASSLAGRYEQYF	TGTGCCAGCAGCTTAGCGGGAAGGTACGAGCAGTACTTC
TRBJ2-3	TRBV6-4	.	.	CASSPLPYTDTQYF	TGTGCCAGCAGTCCCCTCCCTTACACAGATACGCAGTATTTT
TRBJ2-7	TRBV30	.	TRBD1	CAWSADRGPYEQYF	TGTGCCTGGAGTGCGGACAGGGGACCCTACGAGCAGTACTTC
TRBJ1-2	TRBV5-1	.	TRBD1	CASSLGTGSGYTF	TGCGCCAGCAGCCTCGGGACAGGGAGTGGCTACACCTTC
TRBJ1-4	TRBV25-1	once	.	CASSDLGGMSGSREKLFF	TGTGCCAGCAGTGATCTCGGGGGAATGTCAGGGAGCCGTGAAAAACTGTTTTTT
TRBJ2-2	TRBV4-1	.	.	CASSHPGAGANTGELFF	TGCGCCAGCAGCCACCCAGGGGCGGGAGCGAACACCGGGGAGCTGTTTTTT
TRBJ1-2	TRBV9	.	.	CASSPAEEGSGYTF	TGTGCCAGCAGCCCAGCAGAGGAGGGCTCTGGCTACACCTTC
TRBJ1-2	TRBV3-1/TRBV3-2	.	.	CASSQAPLVNYGYTF	TGTGCCAGCAGCCAAGCTCCCCTTGTTAACTATGGCTACACCTTC
TRBJ2-2	TRBV30	.	.	CAWDGWGVGPGELFF	TGTGCCTGGGATGGGTGGGGAGTAGGTCCCGGGGAGCTGTTTTTT
TRBJ2-7	TRBV3-1/TRBV3-2	few	.	CASSHGSSYEQYF	TGTGCCAGCAGCCATGGCTCTAGCTACGAGCAGTACTTC
TRBJ2-5	TRBV14	once	.	CASSPRDSLIGETQYF	TGTGCCAGCAGCCCACGGGACTCACTCATAGGGGAGACCCAGTACTTC
TRBJ2-1	TRBV5-4	.	.	CASSLVASYSDEQFF	TGTGCCAGCAGCCTGGTAGCGAGCTACAGCGATGAGCAGTTCTTC
TRBJ1-4	TRBV27	.	TRBD1	CATSDRGVNEKLFF	TGTGCCACTTCGGACAGGGGGGTGAATGAAAAACTGTTTTTT
TRBJ2-7	TRBV7-9	.	.	CASSPRSWSSYEQYF	TGTGCCAGCAGCCCTAGAAGCTGGAGCTCCTACGAGCAGTACTTC
TRBJ1-3	TRBV18	.	.	CASSPPGRQGGNTIYF	TGTGCCAGCTCACCTCCAGGACGGCAGGGGGGAAACACCATATATTTT
TRBJ1-5	TRBV18	.	TRBD1	CASSPGTGISQPQHF	TGTGCCAGCTCACCAGGGACAGGGATTAGTCAGCCCCAGCATTTT
TRBJ1-2	TRBV27	.	.	CASSTPDFLYGYTF	TGTGCCAGCAGCACTCCCGACTTCCTCTATGGCTACACCTTC
TRBJ2-1	TRBV5-4	.	TRBD2	CASYQGGPLSSYNEQFF	TGTGCCAGCTACCAGGGAGGGCCCTTAAGCTCCTACAATGAGCAGTTCTTC
TRBJ1-5	TRBV7-8	once	.	CASSSQTGLTSQPQHF	TGTGCCAGCAGCTCACAGACAGGTTTAACGTCTCAGCCCCAGCATTTT
TRBJ1-2	TRBV27	.	TRBD1	CASSPEDRGRDNYGYTF	TGTGCCAGCAGCCCTGAGGACAGGGGGCGTGACAACTATGGCTACACCTTC
TRBJ1-2	TRBV4-3	.	.	CASSQVSRTDYTF	TGCGCCAGCAGCCAAGTGTCTCGGACAGACTACACCTTC
TRBJ2-3	TRBV5-1	.	TRBD2	CASSLLSSGSTDTQYF	TGCGCCAGCAGCTTACTGTCTAGCGGTAGCACAGATACGCAGTATTTT
TRBJ2-1	TRBV29-1	.	.	CSVVRLVGKNEQFF	TGCAGCGTTGTGCGACTAGTCGGTAAGAATGAGCAGTTCTTC